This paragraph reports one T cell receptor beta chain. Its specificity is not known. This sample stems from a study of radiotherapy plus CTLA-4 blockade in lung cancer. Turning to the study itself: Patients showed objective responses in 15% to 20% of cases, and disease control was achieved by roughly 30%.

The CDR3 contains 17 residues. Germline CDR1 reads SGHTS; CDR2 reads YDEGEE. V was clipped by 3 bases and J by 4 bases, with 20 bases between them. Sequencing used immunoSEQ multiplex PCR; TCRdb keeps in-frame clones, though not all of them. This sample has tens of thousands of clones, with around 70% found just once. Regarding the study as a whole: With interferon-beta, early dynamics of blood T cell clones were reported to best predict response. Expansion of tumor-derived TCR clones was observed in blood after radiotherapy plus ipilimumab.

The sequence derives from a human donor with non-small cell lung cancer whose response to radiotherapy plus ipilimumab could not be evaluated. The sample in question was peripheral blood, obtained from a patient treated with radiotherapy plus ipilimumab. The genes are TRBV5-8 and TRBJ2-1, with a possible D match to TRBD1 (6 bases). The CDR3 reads CASSSTYKGVDYNEQFF. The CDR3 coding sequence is TGTGCCAGCAGCTCCACCTACAAGGGGGTTGATTACAATGAGCAGTTCTTC.